This TCR beta chain was documented in a study of blood T cells in healthy people across ages. Study-level results: Long-lived and aged donors differed, with more naive CD4+ cells and higher diversity in the long-lived.

This clonotype was counted many times. Its target is unknown. The germline gives CDR1 SGHTA, CDR2 FQGNSA. Trimming took 4 bases from V and 5 from J, leaving 14 bases between them. This CDR3 contains 14 residues. A second PCR, run for roughly 7 to 11 cycles, used a sample-barcoded 5' primer plus a J-beta primer mix. The template-switch adaptor was a 5' adaptor with 12 random nucleotides. It tagged each cDNA molecule. Via MiXCR, TCRdb re-called the 5' RACE reads, giving one row per CDR3 protein. The profile shows about 1.1 million distinct CDR3 sequences, roughly two fifths of them singletons. The sample taken for sequencing was blood. The TCR comes from a man aged 18 to 30 in good health. The J gene is TRBJ2-5, the V gene TRBV7-2; D possibly corresponds to TRBD2 (6 bases). CDR3 in DNA: TGTGCCAGCAGCTATAAAGCGGGTGGGGAGACCCAGTACTTC. Residues: CASSYKAGGETQYF.